The rows below give T cell receptor beta chains drawn from one sample of a study of T cells after yellow fever vaccination. In TCRdb, the 5' RACE reads were re-called with MiXCR into one record per CDR3 protein. The sample consists of 300,000 or so distinct CDR3 sequences, approximately 13% of them appearing once. The material sequenced was CD4+ T cells sorted from PBMCs, taken 45 days after the yellow fever booster vaccination. The receptor set was obtained from a young man who received the YFV17D yellow fever vaccine. Each CDR3 is given with its conserved first and last residue. D genes are given only for firm matches. Size values are once, few and many counts, or a class for expanded clones, and some rows have none.

D gene	clone size	V gene	J gene	CDR3 protein	CDR3 DNA
TRBD2	NA	TRBV7-2	TRBJ2-3	CASSRTSVRDTQYF	TGTGCCAGCAGCCGGACTAGCGTGAGGGATACGCAGTATTTT
NA	NA	TRBV20-1	TRBJ2-3	CSAGTWGDTQYF	TGCAGTGCCGGGACTTGGGGAGATACGCAGTATTTT
TRBD1	NA	TRBV27	TRBJ2-2	CASSLPDRGNTGELFF	TGTGCCAGCAGTTTACCTGACAGGGGGAACACCGGGGAGCTGTTTTTT
NA	once	TRBV7-2	TRBJ2-1	CASSFGYNEQFF	TGTGCCAGCAGCTTTGGTTACAATGAGCAGTTCTTC
NA	NA	TRBV5-4	TRBJ2-5	CASGLRDYQETQYF	TGTGCCAGCGGACTCCGGGACTACCAAGAGACCCAGTACTTC
TRBD1	NA	TRBV10-3	TRBJ2-6	CAIMGIGGPSGANVLTF	TGTGCCATCATGGGTATAGGGGGCCCGTCTGGGGCCAACGTCCTGACTTTC
NA	NA	TRBV7-6	TRBJ2-5	CASSLSFGLQETQYF	TGTGCCAGCAGCTTAAGCTTCGGACTCCAAGAGACCCAGTACTTC
NA	NA	TRBV11-2	TRBJ2-7	CASSPTPGGTYEQYF	TGTGCCAGCAGCCCGACCCCGGGCGGAACCTACGAGCAGTACTTC
TRBD2	NA	TRBV12-3/TRBV12-4	TRBJ2-1	CASSWTRRDTEQFF	TGTGCCAGCAGTTGGACTAGGAGAGACACTGAGCAGTTCTTC
NA	few	TRBV7-2	TRBJ1-3	CASSLIAGSGNTIYF	TGTGCCAGCAGCTTGATAGCAGGCTCTGGAAACACCATATATTTT
NA	NA	TRBV20-1	TRBJ2-3	CSARDGQGRRLQYF	TGCAGTGCTAGAGACGGGCAGGGCCGACGATTGCAGTATTTT
TRBD2	few	TRBV12-3/TRBV12-4	TRBJ2-7	CASSPQGTSGRGEQYF	TGTGCCAGCAGTCCCCAGGGGACTAGCGGGAGGGGTGAGCAGTACTTC
NA	few	TRBV25-1	TRBJ2-5	CASSPLRRQETQYF	TGTGCCAGCAGCCCCCTTCGGCGGCAAGAGACCCAGTACTTC
NA	few	TRBV7-2	TRBJ2-3	CASSFTGTDTQYF	TGTGCCAGCAGCTTTACAGGCACAGATACGCAGTATTTT
TRBD2	few	TRBV24-1	TRBJ2-3	CATSDRTSGRPTSTDTQYF	TGTGCCACCAGTGACCGGACTAGCGGGAGACCAACTAGCACAGATACGCAGTATTTT
TRBD2	NA	TRBV29-1	TRBJ2-7	CSVVNAGGAKAYEQYF	TGCAGCGTTGTTAATGCGGGGGGCGCTAAGGCCTACGAGCAGTACTTC
TRBD1	NA	TRBV5-1	TRBJ2-7	CASSTGQGRVEQYF	TGCGCCAGCAGCACGGGACAGGGGCGGGTCGAGCAGTACTTC
TRBD2	few	TRBV6-5	TRBJ2-7	CASSYRTSGSSPYEQYF	TGTGCCAGCAGTTACCGGACTAGCGGGAGTTCCCCCTACGAGCAGTACTTC